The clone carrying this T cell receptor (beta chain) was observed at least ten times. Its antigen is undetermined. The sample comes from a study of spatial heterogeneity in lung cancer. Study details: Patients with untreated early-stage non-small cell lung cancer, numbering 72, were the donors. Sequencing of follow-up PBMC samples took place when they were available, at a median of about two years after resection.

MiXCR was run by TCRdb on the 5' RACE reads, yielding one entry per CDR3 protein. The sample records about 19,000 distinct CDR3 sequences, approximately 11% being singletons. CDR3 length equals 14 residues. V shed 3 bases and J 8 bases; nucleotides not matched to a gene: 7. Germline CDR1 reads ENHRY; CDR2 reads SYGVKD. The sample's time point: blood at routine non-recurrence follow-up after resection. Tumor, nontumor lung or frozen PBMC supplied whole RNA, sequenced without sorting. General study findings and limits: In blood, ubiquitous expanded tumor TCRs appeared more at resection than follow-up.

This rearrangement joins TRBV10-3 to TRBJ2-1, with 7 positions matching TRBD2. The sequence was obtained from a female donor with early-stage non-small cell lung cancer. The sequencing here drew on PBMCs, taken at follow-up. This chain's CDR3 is CAISDDSRGDEQFF. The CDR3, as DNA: TGTGCCATCAGTGACGACAGCCGGGGGGATGAGCAGTTCTTC.